This is a list of T cell receptor beta chains from one sample in a study of blood T cell repertoires in COVID-19. Sequenced by immunoSEQ multiplex PCR; TCRdb stores in-frame clones only, minus some. The table records 130,000 to 150,000 clones, 85% to 90% of them present only once. Sequencing input: peripheral blood. The origin of the receptors is a man in his forties or fifties who had recovered from COVID-19. Both conserved end residues are part of each CDR3. A D gene is named only where the DNA matches it firmly. Clone size is shown for a subset of rows, as once, few, many or a class of expanded clone.

NA,TRBJ1-6,few,TRBV11-2,CASSSQTGYSPLHF,TGTGCCAGCAGCTCTCAAACAGGGTATTCACCCCTCCACTTT
TRBD2,TRBJ2-3,once,TRBV5-4,CASSLTSGGRDTQYF,TGTGCCAGCAGCTTGACCAGCGGGGGGCGAGATACGCAGTATTTT
NA,TRBJ1-1,NA,TRBV5-1,CASSLLGEATEAFF,TGCGCCAGCAGCTTGTTAGGGGAGGCCACTGAAGCTTTCTTT
TRBD1,TRBJ2-5,NA,TRBV2,CASSRDRVQETQYF,TGTGCCAGCAGCCGCGACAGGGTTCAAGAGACCCAGTACTTC
TRBD1,TRBJ1-1,NA,TRBV5-1,CASSLDHPGGGTEAFF,TGCGCCAGCAGCTTGGACCATCCAGGGGGTGGGACTGAAGCTTTCTTT
NA,TRBJ1-2,NA,TRBV2,CASSREGSTDGYTF,TGTGCCAGCAGTAGGGAGGGGTCGACGGATGGCTACACCTTC
NA,TRBJ1-2,NA,TRBV9,CASSVETVPRAHGYTF,TGTGCCAGCAGCGTAGAAACTGTCCCCAGGGCCCATGGCTACACCTTC
NA,TRBJ1-6,NA,TRBV7-9,CASSLDIGGERSPLHF,TGTGCCAGCAGCTTAGATATTGGGGGGGAAAGATCACCCCTCCACTTT
TRBD1,TRBJ1-2,NA,TRBV6-2/TRBV6-3,CASSRTGYGYTF,TGTGCCAGCAGTCGGACAGGGTACGGCTACACCTTC
TRBD1,TRBJ2-3,once,TRBV7-3,CASSRDRGNTDTQYF,TGTGCCAGCAGCCGGGACAGGGGAAACACAGATACGCAGTATTTT
NA,TRBJ1-1,NA,TRBV4-2,CASSQDRRNTEAFF,TGTGCCAGCAGCCAAGATCGGAGGAACACTGAAGCTTTCTTT
TRBD2,TRBJ2-3,NA,TRBV7-2,CASRVLAGLDTQYF,TGTGCCAGCCGAGTCCTAGCGGGGTTGGATACGCAGTATTTT
TRBD2,TRBJ2-3,NA,TRBV7-9,CASSSGTTSSTDTQYF,TGTGCCAGCAGCTCCGGGACTACCTCTAGCACAGATACGCAGTATTTT
NA,TRBJ2-2,NA,TRBV9,CASSVEGEGTGELFF,TGTGCCAGCAGCGTAGAGGGAGAGGGCACCGGGGAGCTGTTTTTT
TRBD2,TRBJ2-3,NA,TRBV25-1,CASRLAGGEDTQYF,TGTGCCAGCCGACTAGCGGGGGGGGAAGATACGCAGTATTTT
TRBD1,TRBJ1-1,NA,TRBV27,CASSPTGAGEAFF,TGTGCCAGCAGCCCCACAGGGGCCGGTGAAGCTTTCTTT
TRBD2,TRBJ2-3,once,TRBV9,CASSEMTSGGTDTQYF,TGTGCCAGCAGCGAGATGACTAGCGGGGGCACAGATACGCAGTATTTT
NA,TRBJ2-2,NA,TRBV19,CASSISGAGELFF,TGTGCCAGTAGTATTTCCGGGGCCGGGGAGCTGTTTTTT
NA,TRBJ1-2,NA,TRBV3-1/TRBV3-2,CASSQRRVNYGYTF,TGTGCCAGCAGCCAACGCAGGGTTAACTATGGCTACACCTTC
NA,TRBJ1-1,NA,TRBV18,CASSPFAGSSNTEAFF,TGTGCCAGCTCACCATTTGCAGGGTCATCGAACACTGAAGCTTTCTTT
NA,TRBJ1-1,NA,TRBV7-2,CASSPGGGRRTEAFF,TGTGCCAGCAGCCCCGGCGGGGGGAGAAGGACTGAAGCTTTCTTT
NA,TRBJ1-5,NA,TRBV19,CASSLQGSGQPQHF,TGTGCCAGTAGTTTACAGGGATCAGGTCAGCCCCAGCATTTT
NA,TRBJ2-3,NA,TRBV7-3,CASSFSGTSTDTQYF,TGTGCCAGCAGCTTTTCCGGGACTAGCACAGATACGCAGTATTTT
TRBD2,TRBJ2-1,NA,TRBV6-2/TRBV6-3,CASSPRLAGGNEQFF,TGTGCCAGCAGCCCGAGACTAGCGGGGGGGAATGAGCAGTTCTTC
NA,TRBJ1-1,few,TRBV2,CASKVQGINTEAFF,TGTGCCAGCAAGGTACAGGGCATTAACACTGAAGCTTTCTTT
TRBD2,TRBJ2-1,NA,TRBV11-3,CASSPGTTYNEQFF,TGTGCCAGCAGCCCCGGGACTACCTACAATGAGCAGTTCTTC
NA,TRBJ2-7,NA,TRBV28,CASSPLSTLSYEQYF,TGTGCCAGCAGTCCCTTAAGCACCCTCTCCTACGAGCAGTACTTC
NA,TRBJ1-2,NA,TRBV5-1,CASSLASAGDYGYTF,TGCGCCAGCAGCTTGGCATCTGCAGGGGACTATGGCTACACCTTC
TRBD1,TRBJ2-5,NA,TRBV5-6,CASSKDRGISETQYF,TGTGCCAGCAGCAAGGACAGGGGAATATCGGAGACCCAGTACTTC
TRBD1,TRBJ1-2,NA,TRBV4-1,CASSQAGQGIYGYTF,TGCGCCAGCAGCCAGGCCGGACAGGGGATTTATGGCTACACCTTC
NA,TRBJ2-3,NA,TRBV3-1/TRBV3-2,CASSPAGNRSTDTQYF,TGTGCCAGCAGCCCAGCCGGGAACCGTAGCACAGATACGCAGTATTTT
NA,TRBJ2-5,NA,TRBV11-2,CASSSQGIGETQYF,TGTGCCAGCAGCTCACAGGGAATAGGAGAGACCCAGTACTTC
NA,TRBJ2-2,NA,TRBV6-5,CASSYGPGYTGELFF,TGTGCCAGCAGTTACGGGCCGGGGTACACCGGGGAGCTGTTTTTT
NA,TRBJ1-2,NA,TRBV9,CASSVRLQGNYGYTF,TGTGCCAGCAGCGTGCGGCTTCAGGGAAACTATGGCTACACCTTC
NA,TRBJ2-3,NA,TRBV25-1,CASSPAGTDTQYF,TGTGCCAGCAGTCCGGCAGGGACAGATACGCAGTATTTT
NA,TRBJ1-2,once,TRBV25-1,CASSVWGSNYGYTF,TGTGCCAGCAGTGTATGGGGCTCAAACTATGGCTACACCTTC
NA,TRBJ2-5,NA,TRBV19,CASSDVTTETQYF,TGTGCCAGTAGTGACGTTACTACGGAGACCCAGTACTTC
NA,TRBJ2-7,NA,TRBV5-5,CASSLDVGRGSYEQYF,TGTGCCAGCAGCTTGGATGTGGGGAGAGGGTCCTACGAGCAGTACTTC
TRBD1,TRBJ1-1,NA,TRBV18,CASSVGQMNTEAFF,TGTGCCAGCTCGGTGGGACAGATGAACACTGAAGCTTTCTTT
TRBD2,TRBJ2-1,NA,TRBV29-1,CSALAGSRNEQFF,TGCAGCGCGCTAGCGGGTTCTAGGAATGAGCAGTTCTTC
NA,TRBJ2-5,NA,TRBV6-2/TRBV6-3,CASSYVGAQGETQYF,TGTGCCAGCAGTTACGTAGGGGCGCAAGGAGAGACCCAGTACTTC
NA,TRBJ1-3,NA,TRBV23-1,CASSQSNRTFPFSGNTIYF,TGCGCCAGCAGTCAATCCAACAGGACCTTTCCTTTCTCTGGAAACACCATATATTTT
NA,TRBJ2-7,once,TRBV6-5,CASSSGTLYEQYF,TGTGCCAGCAGTTCCGGTACCCTCTACGAGCAGTACTTC
NA,TRBJ2-5,NA,TRBV19,CASSTFPGGQQETQYF,TGTGCCAGTAGCACTTTCCCGGGGGGCCAGCAAGAGACCCAGTACTTC
TRBD2,TRBJ2-1,NA,TRBV12-5,CASGPERGGYNEQFF,TGTGCTAGTGGTCCCGAGCGGGGGGGCTACAATGAGCAGTTCTTC
TRBD2,TRBJ2-5,NA,TRBV5-1,CASSLSTSGGQETQYF,TGCGCCAGCAGCTTGTCAACTAGCGGGGGCCAAGAGACCCAGTACTTC
NA,TRBJ1-5,NA,TRBV7-8,CASSYRQAGPQHF,TGTGCCAGCAGCTATAGACAGGCGGGGCCCCAGCATTTT
TRBD1,TRBJ2-1,NA,TRBV19,CASSLISGGVYNEQFF,TGTGCCAGTAGTCTCATATCAGGGGGAGTCTACAATGAGCAGTTCTTC
TRBD1,TRBJ2-7,NA,TRBV6-5,CASRNGQGAYEQYF,TGTGCCAGCAGGAACGGACAGGGTGCCTACGAGCAGTACTTC
TRBD1,TRBJ1-1,NA,TRBV5-1,CASSLGGTVLNTEAFF,TGCGCCAGCAGCTTGGGGGGGACAGTTCTGAACACTGAAGCTTTCTTT
NA,TRBJ2-7,NA,TRBV19,CASSEQVSSYEQYF,TGTGCCAGTAGTGAACAGGTGTCCTCCTACGAGCAGTACTTC
TRBD1,TRBJ2-1,NA,TRBV5-6,CASSTTGGPYNEQFF,TGTGCCAGCAGCACGACAGGGGGACCCTACAATGAGCAGTTCTTC
NA,TRBJ1-1,NA,TRBV7-9,CASSLGLANAEAFF,TGTGCCAGCAGCCTGGGGCTCGCCAACGCGGAAGCTTTCTTT
NA,TRBJ2-6,NA,TRBV7-9,CASSPEDSWANVLTF,TGTGCCAGCAGCCCTGAGGACAGCTGGGCCAACGTCCTGACTTTC
NA,TRBJ1-1,few,TRBV9,CASSAGPAVGATEAFF,TGTGCCAGCAGCGCGGGACCGGCAGTGGGGGCCACTGAAGCTTTCTTT